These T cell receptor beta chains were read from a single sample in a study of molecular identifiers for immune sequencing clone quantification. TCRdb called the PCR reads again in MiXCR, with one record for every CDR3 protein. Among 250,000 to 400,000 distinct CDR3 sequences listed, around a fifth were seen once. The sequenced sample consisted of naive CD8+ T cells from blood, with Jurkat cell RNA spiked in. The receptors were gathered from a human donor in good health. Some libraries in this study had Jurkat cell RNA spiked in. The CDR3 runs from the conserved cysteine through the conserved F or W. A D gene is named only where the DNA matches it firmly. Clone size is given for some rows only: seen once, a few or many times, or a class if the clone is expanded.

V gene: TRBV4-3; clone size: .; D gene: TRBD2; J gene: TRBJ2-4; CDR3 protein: CASSQVVLAGAPYF
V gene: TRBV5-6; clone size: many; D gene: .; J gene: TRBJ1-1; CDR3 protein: CASSPPLNPNTEAFF
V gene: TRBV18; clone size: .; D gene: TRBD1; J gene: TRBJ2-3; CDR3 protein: CASSPDPASGTASTDTQYF
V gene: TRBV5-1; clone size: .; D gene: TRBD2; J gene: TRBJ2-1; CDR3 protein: CASSSPRVGREGREQFF
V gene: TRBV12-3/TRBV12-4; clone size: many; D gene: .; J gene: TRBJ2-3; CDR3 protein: CASSPGTSGSTDTQYF
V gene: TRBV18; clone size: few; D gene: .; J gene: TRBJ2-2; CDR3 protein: CASSLEIRDTTNTGELFF
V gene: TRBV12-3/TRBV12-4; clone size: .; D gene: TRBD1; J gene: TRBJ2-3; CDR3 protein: CANSDRVGVNTQYF
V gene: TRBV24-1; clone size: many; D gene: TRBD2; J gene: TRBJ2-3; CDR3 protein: CATSESGTTTDTQYF
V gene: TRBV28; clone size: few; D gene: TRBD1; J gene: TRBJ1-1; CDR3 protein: CASSFPGGSEAFF
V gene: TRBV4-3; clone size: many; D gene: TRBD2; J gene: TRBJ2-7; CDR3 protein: CASSQDRTSGSYEQYF
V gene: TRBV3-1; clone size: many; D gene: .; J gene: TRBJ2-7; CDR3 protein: CASSPLGGVYEQYF
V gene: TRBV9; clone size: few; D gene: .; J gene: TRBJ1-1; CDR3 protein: CASSVTGAEAFF
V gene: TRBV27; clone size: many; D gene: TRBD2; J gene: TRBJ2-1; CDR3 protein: CASSFIAGDPNEQFF
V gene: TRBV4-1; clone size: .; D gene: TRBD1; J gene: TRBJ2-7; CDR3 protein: CASSQEQGAGEQYF
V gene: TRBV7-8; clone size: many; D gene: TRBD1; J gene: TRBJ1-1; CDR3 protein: CASSLQTGGYTEAFF
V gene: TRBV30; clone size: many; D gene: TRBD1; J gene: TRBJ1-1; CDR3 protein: CAWKTGYLNTEAFF
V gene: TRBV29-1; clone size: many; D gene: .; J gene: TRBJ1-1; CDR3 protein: CSVEVGLNTEAFF
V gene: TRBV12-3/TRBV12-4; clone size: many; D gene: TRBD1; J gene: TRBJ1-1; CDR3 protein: CASSLEGAGTEAFF
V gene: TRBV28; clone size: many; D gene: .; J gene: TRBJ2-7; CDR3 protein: CASSLFGGYAYEQYF
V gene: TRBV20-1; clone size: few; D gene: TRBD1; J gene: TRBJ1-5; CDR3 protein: CSASAGQGAKGNQPQHF
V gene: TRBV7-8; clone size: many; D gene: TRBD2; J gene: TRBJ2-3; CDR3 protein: CASSLVAAGGSDTQYF
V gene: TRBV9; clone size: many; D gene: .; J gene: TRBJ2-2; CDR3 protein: CANSPGGELFF
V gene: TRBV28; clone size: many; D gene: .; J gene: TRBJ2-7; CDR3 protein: CASSLYPSSGDHEQYF
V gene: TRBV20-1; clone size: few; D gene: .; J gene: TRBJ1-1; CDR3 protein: CSASRGGRGENTEAFF
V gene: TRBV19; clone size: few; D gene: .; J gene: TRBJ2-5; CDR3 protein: CASSISGGRTQYF
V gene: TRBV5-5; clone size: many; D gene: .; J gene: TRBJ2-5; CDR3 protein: CASSWIETLNQETQYF
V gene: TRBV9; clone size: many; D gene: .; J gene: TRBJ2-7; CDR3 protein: CASSVEAGEGYEQYF
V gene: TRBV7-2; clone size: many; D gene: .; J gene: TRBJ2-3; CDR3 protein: CASSVISGTDTQYF
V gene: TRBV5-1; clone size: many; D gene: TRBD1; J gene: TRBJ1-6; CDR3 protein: CASSLAQGASPLHF
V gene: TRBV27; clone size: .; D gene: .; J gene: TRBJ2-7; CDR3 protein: CASSLTPQYEQYF
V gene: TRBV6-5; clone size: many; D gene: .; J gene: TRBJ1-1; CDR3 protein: CASSYSDRPLNTEAFF
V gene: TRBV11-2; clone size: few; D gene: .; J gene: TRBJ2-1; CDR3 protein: CAILKESFSYNEQFF
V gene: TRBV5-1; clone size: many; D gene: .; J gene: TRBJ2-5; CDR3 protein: CASSLAVNSQETQYF
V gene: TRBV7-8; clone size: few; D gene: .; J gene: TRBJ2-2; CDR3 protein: CASSPANTGELFF
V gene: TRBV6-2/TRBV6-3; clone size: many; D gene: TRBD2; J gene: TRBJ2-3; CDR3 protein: CASRATGLEYDTQYF
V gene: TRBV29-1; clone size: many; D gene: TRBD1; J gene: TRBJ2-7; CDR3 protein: CSVEDPGTGGTYEQYF
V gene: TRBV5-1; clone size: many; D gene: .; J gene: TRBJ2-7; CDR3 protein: CASNMGDGSYEQYF
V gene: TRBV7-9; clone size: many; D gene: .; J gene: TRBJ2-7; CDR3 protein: CASSLSGSGEQYF
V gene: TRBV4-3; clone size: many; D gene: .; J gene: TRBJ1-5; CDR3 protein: CASSRRYSNQPQHF
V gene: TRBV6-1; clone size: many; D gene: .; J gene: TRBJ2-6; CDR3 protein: CASSEWSGANVLTF
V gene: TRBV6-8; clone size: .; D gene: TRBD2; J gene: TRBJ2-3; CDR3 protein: CASSQSSGGPFFTDTQYF
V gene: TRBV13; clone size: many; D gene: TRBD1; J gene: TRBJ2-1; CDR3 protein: CASSPRDRGYNEQFF
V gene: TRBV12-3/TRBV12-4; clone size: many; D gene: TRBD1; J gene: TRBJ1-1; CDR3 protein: CASSTGANTEAFF
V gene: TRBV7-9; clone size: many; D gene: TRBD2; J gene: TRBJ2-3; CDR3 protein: CASSFQGTSEDTQYF
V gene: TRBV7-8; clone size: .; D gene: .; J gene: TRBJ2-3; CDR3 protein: CASSLPCTDTQYF
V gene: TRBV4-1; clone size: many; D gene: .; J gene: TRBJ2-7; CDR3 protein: CASSQVSGTMYEQYF
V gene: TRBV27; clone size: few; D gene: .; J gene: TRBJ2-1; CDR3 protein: CASGLSALGEQFF
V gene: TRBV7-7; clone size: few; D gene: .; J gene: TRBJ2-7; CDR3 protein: CASSLEDGLDHF
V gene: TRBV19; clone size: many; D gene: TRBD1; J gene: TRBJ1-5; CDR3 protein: CASSLDRGDHSNQPQHF
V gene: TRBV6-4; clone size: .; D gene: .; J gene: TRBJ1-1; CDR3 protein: CASSANMNTEAFF
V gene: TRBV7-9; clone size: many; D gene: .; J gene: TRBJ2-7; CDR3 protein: CASSPTRGANEQYF
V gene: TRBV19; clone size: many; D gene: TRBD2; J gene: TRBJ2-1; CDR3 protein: CASSIPSGGAGEQFF
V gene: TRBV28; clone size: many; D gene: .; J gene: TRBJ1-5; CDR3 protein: CASSSPSRTNQPQHF
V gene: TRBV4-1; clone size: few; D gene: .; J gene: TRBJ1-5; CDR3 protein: CASSQDVGQTNNQPQHF
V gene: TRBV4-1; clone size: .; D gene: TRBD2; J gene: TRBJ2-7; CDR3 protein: CASSRSTSGSQPSYEQYF